This TCR beta chain was recovered during a study of cytomegalovirus exposure and HLA in healthy donors. Not recorded for this donor was the CMV serostatus. This CDR3 is 15 amino acids long. Germline lookup yields CDR1 SNHLY and CDR2 FYNNEI. J gave up 10 bases and V 4 bases, and 16 bases lay outside the gene matches. This clone was counted once. The PCR ran on 60 Vbeta and 13 Jbeta primers. Generated by immunoSEQ multiplex PCR, the TCRdb table keeps only in-frame clones and is missing some. The data show roughly 130,000 clones, about three quarters seen once. The sequencing sample was made of PBMCs. The rearrangement uses TRBV2 and TRBJ2-7; TRBD1 matches at 7 bases. The TCR originated in a human donor in good health. DNA of the CDR3: TGTGCCAGCAGTGTGACCGACAGGGTGAGGAGTGTTCAGTACTTC. Its translation is CASSVTDRVRSVQYF.